This T cell receptor (beta chain) was identified in a study of technical replicates of blood from a few donors. Repertoires were generated with immunoSEQ multiplex PCR, while TCRdb's copy carries only in-frame clones and drops some. The data contain just over 80,000 clones, roughly 96% of them singletons. The CDR3 is 14 residues long. CDR1 is SGHNT, CDR2 YYREEE, per germline (reference sequence). Trimming took 1 base from V and 3 from J, leaving 11 bases between them. V is TRBV5-4 and J is TRBJ2-7; D gene unclear. Material: T cells isolated from PBMCs. The clonotype comes from a human donor in good health. CDR3 residues: CASSLYGRGYEQYF. The CDR3 nucleotides are TGTGCCAGCAGCTTGTACGGCAGAGGCTACGAGCAGTACTTC.